What follows are 19 T cell receptor beta chains derived from one specimen sequenced in a study of regulatory T cells in long-lasting Graves disease. Arm-PCR of CDR3 regions with iRepertoire HTBI primers generated TCR beta libraries. From the multiplex PCR reads, TCRdb called clonotypes with MiXCR, one entry per CDR3 protein. Altogether more than 300,000 distinct CDR3 sequences are present, roughly 12% being singletons, with the ten largest covering approximately 19%. The sample's time point: newly diagnosed GD, antithyroid drugs for less than 3 months. PBMCs provided the RNA from which the TCR library was made. These data were likewise used in another study, on T cells in Graves' hyperthyroidism and ophthalmopathy.

This material consisted of peripheral blood mononuclear cells (PBMCs), taken at new diagnosis, from a patient treated with antithyroid drugs. The receptors shown here come from a woman under 30 with Graves disease.

This clonotype has a count of ten or more. V gene TRBV27 combines with J gene TRBJ2-3, with 10 bases identical to TRBD2. Germline values: CDR1 MNHEY, CDR2 SMNVEV (reference sequence). The CDR3 contains 15 residues. V shed 8 bases, J shed 2 bases, and the junction held 7 bases outside the gene matches. The CDR3 is CASHERGGSTDTQYF. Here the CDR3 DNA reads TGTGCCAGCCATGAGCGGGGGGGTTCCACAGATACGCAGTATTTT.

In its sample, this clonotype was seen many times. The rearrangement links TRBV4-3 to TRBJ2-1; a possible D gene is TRBD2 (5 bases). CDR3 size: 13 residues. The ends were cut back, 0 bases at V and 9 bases at J, with 9 bases in the middle. Germline CDR1 and CDR2: LGHNA and YSLEER. The CDR3 DNA reads as TGCGCCAGCAGCCAAGATCCTAGCACTGAGCAGTTCTTC. Its protein is CASSQDPSTEQFF.

This clonotype showed up many times. The genes are TRBV7-3 and TRBJ2-2, with 7 bases matching TRBD1. V shed 5 bases and J 2 bases; nucleotides not matched to a gene: 8. Germline V gene sequence: CDR1 SGHTA, CDR2 FQGTGA. There are 16 residues in the CDR3. The CDR3 DNA reads as TGTGCCAGCAGCCCGCACGGGACAGTAAACACCGGGGAGCTGTTTTTT. It yields the protein CASSPHGTVNTGELFF.

This clonotype was seen many times. This chain connects TRBV12-3 or TRBV12-4 to TRBJ1-2; 9 nucleotides match TRBD1. Unmatched junction bases numbered 15, after V lost 6 bases and J lost 10 bases. The CDR3 runs 15 residues. This CDR3 is CASSPSGTGTDAYTF. The CDR3 region has the DNA TGTGCCAGCAGCCCTTCGGGGACAGGGACGGATGCCTACACCTTC.

This clonotype was picked up many times. The chain employs TRBV12-3 or TRBV12-4 and TRBJ2-6, with D maybe TRBD1 (6 bases). The CDR3 extends over 20 amino acids. V lost 2 bases to trimming and J lost 2 bases, with 22 bases between them. The CDR3 protein is CASSLPGHRPRAAGANVLTF. CDR3 DNA sequence: TGTGCCAGCAGTTTACCGGGACACCGTCCCAGGGCCGCTGGGGCCAACGTCCTGACTTTC.

This clonotype has a count of ten or more. The V gene is TRBV12-3 or TRBV12-4, the J gene TRBJ2-1; 9 nucleotides agree with TRBD2. With 3 bases clipped from V and 10 bases from J, the junction kept 7 bases outside the gene matches. The CDR3 contains 14 residues. CDR3 sequence: CASSLAGGAEEQFF. The CDR3 DNA follows: TGTGCCAGCAGTTTGGCGGGGGGGGCCGAGGAGCAGTTCTTC.

To note about this clonotype: A much more abundant neighbour one base away suggests this may be a read error. The chain links TRBV7-6 to TRBJ2-3, with TRBD1 matching over 7 bases. The J call could be wrong; TRBJ2-1 is a better fit for the DNA end. The CDR3 totals 14 residues. CDR1 and CDR2 from the germline V gene are SGHVS and FNYEAQ. The CDR3: CASRQRDSPPGQFF. The CDR3 DNA is TGTGCCAGCAGACAAAGGGACAGCCCCCCTGGGCAGTTCTTC.

This clonotype was observed a handful of times. The chain employs TRBV30 and TRBJ2-7; 10 nucleotides match TRBD1. V dropped 1 base and J dropped 4; count of bases not matched to a gene: 7. Germline V lookup: CDR1 GTSNPN, CDR2 SVGIG (reference sequence). The CDR3 spans 15 residues. CDR3 nucleotides: TGTGCCTGGAGTGGGGGACAGGGGAAGGGGTACGAGCAGTACTTC. The encoded protein is CAWSGGQGKGYEQYF.

This clonotype was recorded at least ten times. The J gene is TRBJ1-5, the V gene TRBV6-1, with TRBD1 matching over 8 bases. Germline CDR1 reads MNHNS; CDR2 reads SASEGT. The V segment lost 6 bases and the J segment 6 bases; nucleotides outside the gene matches: 22. The CDR3 is 19 amino acids. The CDR3 spells CASSPDRDRLRLLSQPQHF. CDR3 nucleotides: TGTGCCAGCAGCCCCGACCGGGACAGGTTACGACTTTTGAGTCAGCCCCAGCATTTT.

This clonotype was picked up many times. V is TRBV9 and J is TRBJ2-7, with D perhaps TRBD1 (5 bases). Germline assignment: CDR1 SGDLS and CDR2 YYNGEE. V lost 8 bases and J lost 4, with 16 bases in between. The length of the CDR3 is 13 residues. CDR3 region: CASSSDRQYEQYF. The CDR3 region has the DNA TGTGCCAGTAGCAGTGACAGACAATACGAGCAGTACTTC.

In this sample, this clonotype turned up a few times. The chain couples TRBV6-9 to TRBJ1-5; no reliable D call. V was pared by 4 bases and J by 1 base, with 11 bases between. Looked up from germline, CDR1 is MNHGY and CDR2 is SVAAGI. The CDR3 has 15 residues. The CDR3 loop reads CASSWEGLSNQPQHF. The CDR3 bases are TGTGCCAGCAGTTGGGAGGGATTGAGCAATCAGCCCCAGCATTTT.

This clonotype was counted many times. The genes are TRBV24-1 and TRBJ2-2; 10 bases line up with TRBD2. There are 19 residues in the CDR3. Losses at the gene ends were 4 bases for V and 4 bases for J; bases not matched to a gene: 14. Germline V CDR1 and CDR2: KGHDR, SFDVKD. The CDR3: CATSDPRGAGGPSTGELFF. For the CDR3, the DNA is TGTGCCACCAGTGACCCGCGAGGAGCGGGAGGGCCGAGCACCGGGGAGCTGTTTTTT.

Worth noting for this clonotype: The conserved phenylalanine or tryptophan is not found at the CDR3 terminus, so this likely reflects a read error. The V gene is TRBV7-8, the J gene TRBJ1-1; D gene uncertain. Germline V gives CDR1 SGHVS, CDR2 FQNEAQ. Trimming took 3 bases from V and 1 from J, leaving 6 bases between them. The CDR3 extends over 13 amino acids. The CDR3 loop is CASSLNRNTEAFL. CDR3 bases: TGTGCCAGCAGCTTGAACAGGAACACTGAAGCTTTCCTT.

This clonotype was seen many times. The rearrangement uses TRBV7-9 and TRBJ2-7; 7 nucleotides agree with TRBD2. V shed 6 bases and J 5 bases; nucleotides not matched to a gene: 7. Germline loops: CDR1 SEHNR, CDR2 FQNEAQ (reference sequence). The CDR3 runs to 13 residues. The CDR3 nucleotides are TGTGCCAGCAGTCAAACTAGCGCCCACGAGCAGTACTTC. Translation gives CASSQTSAHEQYF. Using reference TRBV7-9 and TRBJ2-7 for the parts outside the CDR3, the full variable domain is DTGVSQNPRHKITKRGQNVTFRCDPISEHNRLYWYRQTLGQGPEFLTYFQNEAQLEKSRLLSDRFSAERPKGSFSTLEIQRTEQGDSAMYLCASSQTSAHEQYFGPGTRLTVT.

The rearrangement joins TRBV7-8 to TRBJ1-2; tentative D call: TRBD1 (5 bases). Germline-derived CDR1 and CDR2 are SGHVS and FQNEAQ. V gave up 3 bases and J gave up 6 bases, with 23 bases separating them. This CDR3 has 17 amino acids. The CDR3 loop is CASSLGGGAMAIDGYTF. The DNA for the CDR3 is TGTGCCAGCAGCTTGGGAGGAGGGGCGATGGCTATAGATGGCTACACCTTC.

This clonotype was seen a handful of times. The CDR3 bases are TGCGCCAGCAGTGACCGTGGAAACACCATATATTTT. This sequence encodes CASSDRGNTIYF. The chain links TRBV10-2 to TRBJ1-3, with D unclear. Trimming removed 3 bases from V and 3 bases from J, with 3 bases in between. CDR1 is WSHSY and CDR2 is SAAADI in the germline V gene. This CDR3 is 12 amino acids long.

The CDR3, as DNA: TGTGCCAGTACCTCTCCCGGCCGGGGGGGCCGCGGCACCGGGGAGCTGTTTTTT. Its translation is CASTSPGRGGRGTGELFF. This sequence joins TRBV19 and TRBJ2-2; 8 positions agree with TRBD2. J was trimmed by 4 bases and V by 7 bases; bases with no gene match: 17. Germline CDR1 and CDR2: LNHDA and SQIVND (reference sequence). The length of the CDR3 is 18 residues.

This clonotype was detected ten times or more. The chain uses TRBV9 and TRBJ2-7; no definite D call. CDR1 is SGDLS and CDR2 is YYNGEE in the germline V gene. The CDR3 runs 15 residues. The ends were cut back, 4 bases at V and 0 bases at J, with 14 bases in the middle. CDR3 bases: TGTGCCAGCAGCCCAACCGATTCGAGCTCCTACGAGCAGTACTTC. It encodes CASSPTDSSSYEQYF.

This clonotype was detected many times. This rearrangement joins TRBV3-1 to TRBJ2-1; D gene unclear. V was pared by 0 bases and J by 1 base, with 13 bases between. Germline V CDR1 and CDR2: LGHDT, YNNKEL (reference sequence). The CDR3 is 17 residues long. CDR3 coding DNA: TGTGCCAGCAGCCAAGATCCGGACCCCGTTTCCTACAATGAGCAGTTCTTC. This gives the protein CASSQDPDPVSYNEQFF.